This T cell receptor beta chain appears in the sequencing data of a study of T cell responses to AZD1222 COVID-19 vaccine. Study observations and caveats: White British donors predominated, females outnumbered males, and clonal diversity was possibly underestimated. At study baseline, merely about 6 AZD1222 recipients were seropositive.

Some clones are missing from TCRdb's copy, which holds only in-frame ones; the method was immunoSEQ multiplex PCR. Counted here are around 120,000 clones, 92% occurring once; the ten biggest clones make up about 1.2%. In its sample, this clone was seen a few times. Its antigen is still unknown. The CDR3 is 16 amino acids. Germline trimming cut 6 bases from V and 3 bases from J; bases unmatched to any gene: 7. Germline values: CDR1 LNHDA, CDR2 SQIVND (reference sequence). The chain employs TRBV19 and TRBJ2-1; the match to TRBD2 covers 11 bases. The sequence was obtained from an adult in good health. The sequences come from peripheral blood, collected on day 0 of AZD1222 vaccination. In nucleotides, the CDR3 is TGTGCCAGTAGCTTACTAGCGGGGGAGATCTACAATGAGCAGTTCTTC. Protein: CASSLLAGEIYNEQFF.